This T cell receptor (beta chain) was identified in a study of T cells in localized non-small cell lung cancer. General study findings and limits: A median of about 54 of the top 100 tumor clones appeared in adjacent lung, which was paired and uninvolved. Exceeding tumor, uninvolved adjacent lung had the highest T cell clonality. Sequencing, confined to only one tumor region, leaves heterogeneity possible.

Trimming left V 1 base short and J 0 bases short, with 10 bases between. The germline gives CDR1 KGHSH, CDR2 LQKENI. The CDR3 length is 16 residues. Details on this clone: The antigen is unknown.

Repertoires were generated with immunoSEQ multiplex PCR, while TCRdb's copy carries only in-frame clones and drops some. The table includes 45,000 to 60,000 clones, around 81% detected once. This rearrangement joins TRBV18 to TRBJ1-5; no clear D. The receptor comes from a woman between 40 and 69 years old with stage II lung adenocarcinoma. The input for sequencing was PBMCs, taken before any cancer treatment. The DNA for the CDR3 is TGTGCCAGCTCACCACGGACGGCTAATAGCAATCAGCCCCAGCATTTT. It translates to CASSPRTANSNQPQHF.